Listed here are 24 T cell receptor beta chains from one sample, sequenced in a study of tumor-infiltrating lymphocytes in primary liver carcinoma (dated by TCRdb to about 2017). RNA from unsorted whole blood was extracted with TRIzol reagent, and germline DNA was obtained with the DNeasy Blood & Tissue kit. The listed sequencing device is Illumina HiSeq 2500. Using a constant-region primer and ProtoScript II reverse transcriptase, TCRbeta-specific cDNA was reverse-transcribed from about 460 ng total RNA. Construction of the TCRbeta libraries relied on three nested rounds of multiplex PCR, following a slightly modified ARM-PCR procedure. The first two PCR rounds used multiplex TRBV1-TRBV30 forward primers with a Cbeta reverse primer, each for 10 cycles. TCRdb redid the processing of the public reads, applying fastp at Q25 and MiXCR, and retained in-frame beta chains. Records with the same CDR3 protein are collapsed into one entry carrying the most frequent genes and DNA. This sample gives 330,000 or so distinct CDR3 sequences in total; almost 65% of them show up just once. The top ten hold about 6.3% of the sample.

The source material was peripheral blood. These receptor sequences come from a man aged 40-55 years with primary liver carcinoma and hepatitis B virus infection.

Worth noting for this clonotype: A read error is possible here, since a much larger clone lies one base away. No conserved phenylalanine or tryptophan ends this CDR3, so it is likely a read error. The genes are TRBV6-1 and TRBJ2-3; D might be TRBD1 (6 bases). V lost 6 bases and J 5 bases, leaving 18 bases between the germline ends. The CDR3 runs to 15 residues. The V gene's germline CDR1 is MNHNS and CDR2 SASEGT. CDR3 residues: CASRGLTGYQDTQYL. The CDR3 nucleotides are TGTGCCAGCAGAGGTCTAACAGGGTACCAAGATACGCAGTATCTT.

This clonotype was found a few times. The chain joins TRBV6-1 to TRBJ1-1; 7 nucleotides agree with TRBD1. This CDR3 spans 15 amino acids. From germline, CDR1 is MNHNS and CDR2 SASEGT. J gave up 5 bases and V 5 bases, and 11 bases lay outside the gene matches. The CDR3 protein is CASSPQQGGDTEAFF. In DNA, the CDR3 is TGTGCCAGCAGTCCACAGCAGGGGGGGGATACTGAAGCTTTCTTT.

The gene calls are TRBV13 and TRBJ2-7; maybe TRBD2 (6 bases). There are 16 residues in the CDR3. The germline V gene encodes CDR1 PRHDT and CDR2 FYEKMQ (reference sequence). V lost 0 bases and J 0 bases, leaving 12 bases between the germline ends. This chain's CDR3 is CASSLGLTGSSYEQYF. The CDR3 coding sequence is TGTGCCAGCAGCTTAGGCCTAACCGGGAGCTCCTACGAGCAGTACTTC. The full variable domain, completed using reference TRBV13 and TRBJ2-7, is AAGVIQSPRHLIKEKRETATLKCYPIPRHDTVYWYQQGPGQDPQFLISFYEKMQSDKGSIPDRFSAQQFSDYHSELNMSSLELGDSALYFCASSLGLTGSSYEQYFGPGTRLTVT.

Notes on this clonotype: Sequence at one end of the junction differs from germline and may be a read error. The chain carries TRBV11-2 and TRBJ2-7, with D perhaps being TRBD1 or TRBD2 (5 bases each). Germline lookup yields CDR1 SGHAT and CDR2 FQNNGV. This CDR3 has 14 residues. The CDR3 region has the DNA TGTACCAGCAACTTGGCCGGGACCAACTACGAGCAGTACTTC. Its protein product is CTSNLAGTNYEQYF.

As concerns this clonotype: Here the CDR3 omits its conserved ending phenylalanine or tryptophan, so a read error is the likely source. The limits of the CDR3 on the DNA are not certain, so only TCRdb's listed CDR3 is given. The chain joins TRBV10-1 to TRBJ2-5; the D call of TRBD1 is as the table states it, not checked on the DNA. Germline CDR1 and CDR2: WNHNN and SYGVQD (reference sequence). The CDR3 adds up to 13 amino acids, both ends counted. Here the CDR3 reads CASNGTVQETQYI.

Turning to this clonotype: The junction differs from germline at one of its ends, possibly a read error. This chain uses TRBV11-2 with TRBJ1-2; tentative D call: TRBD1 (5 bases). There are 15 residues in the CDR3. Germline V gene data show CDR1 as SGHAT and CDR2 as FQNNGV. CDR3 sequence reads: CASSSALQGPYGYTF. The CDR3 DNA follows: TGTGCCAGCAGCTCAGCGCTCCAGGGACCCTATGGCTATACCTTC.

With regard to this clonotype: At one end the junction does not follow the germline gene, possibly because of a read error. The CDR3 DNA is TGTGCCGGCAGCTTACCGGGAAGGGGAACAGATACGCAGTATTTT. It codes for CAGSLPGRGTDTQYF. The J gene is TRBJ2-3, the V gene TRBV5-6, with D perhaps matching TRBD1 or TRBD2 (5 bases each). Germline V lookup: CDR1 SGHDT, CDR2 YYEEEE. The CDR3 is 15 amino acids.

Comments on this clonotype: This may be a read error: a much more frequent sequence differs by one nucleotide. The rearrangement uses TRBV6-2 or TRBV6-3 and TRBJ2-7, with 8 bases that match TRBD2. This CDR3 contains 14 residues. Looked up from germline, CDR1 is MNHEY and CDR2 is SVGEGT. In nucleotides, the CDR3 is TGTGCCAGCAGTGGGGAGCGGGAGTTCTACGAGCGGTACTTC. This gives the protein CASSGEREFYERYF.

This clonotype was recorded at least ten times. The CDR3 DNA follows: TGCGCCAGCGGGTCCACCTACGAGCAGTACTTC. Translated, it gives CASGSTYEQYF. The V call is TRBV5-1, the J call TRBJ2-7; no reliable D call. The germline V gene has CDR1 SGHRS and CDR2 YFSETQ. This CDR3 spans 11 amino acids. Trimming took 7 bases from V and 2 from J, leaving 7 bases between them. Variable domain in full (rest from reference TRBV5-1 and TRBJ2-7): KAGVTQTPRYLIKTRGQQVTLSCSPISGHRSVSWYQQTPGQGLQFLFEYFSETQRNKGNFPGRFSGRQFSNSRSEMNVSTLELGDSALYLCASGSTYEQYFGPGTRLTVT.

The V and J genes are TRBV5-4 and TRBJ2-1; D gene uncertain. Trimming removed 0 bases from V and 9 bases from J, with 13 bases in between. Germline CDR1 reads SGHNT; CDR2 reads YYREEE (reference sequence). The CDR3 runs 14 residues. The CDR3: CASSLALEATEQFF. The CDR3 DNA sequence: TGTGCCAGCAGCTTGGCGCTTGAGGCTACTGAGCAGTTCTTC.

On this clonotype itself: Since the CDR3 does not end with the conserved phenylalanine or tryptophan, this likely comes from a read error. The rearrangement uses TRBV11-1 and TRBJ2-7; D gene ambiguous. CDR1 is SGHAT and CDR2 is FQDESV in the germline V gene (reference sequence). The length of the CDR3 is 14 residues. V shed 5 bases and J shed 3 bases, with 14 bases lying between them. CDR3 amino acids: CASSHDHKSYEQYI. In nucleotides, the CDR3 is TGTGCCAGCAGCCATGATCATAAGAGCTACGAGCAGTACATC.

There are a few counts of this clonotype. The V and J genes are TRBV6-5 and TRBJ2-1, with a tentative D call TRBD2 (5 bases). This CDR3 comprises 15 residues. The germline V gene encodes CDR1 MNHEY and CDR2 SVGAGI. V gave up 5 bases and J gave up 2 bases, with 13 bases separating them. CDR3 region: CASSISSGAYNEQFF. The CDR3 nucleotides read TGTGCCAGCAGTATCTCGAGCGGCGCCTACAATGAGCAGTTCTTC.

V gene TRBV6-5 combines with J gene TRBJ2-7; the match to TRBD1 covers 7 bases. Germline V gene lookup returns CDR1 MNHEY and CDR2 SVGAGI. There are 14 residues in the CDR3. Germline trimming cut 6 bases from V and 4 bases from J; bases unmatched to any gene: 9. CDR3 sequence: CASRQPGGIYEQYF. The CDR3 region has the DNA TGTGCCAGCAGACAGCCAGGGGGAATATACGAGCAGTACTTC.

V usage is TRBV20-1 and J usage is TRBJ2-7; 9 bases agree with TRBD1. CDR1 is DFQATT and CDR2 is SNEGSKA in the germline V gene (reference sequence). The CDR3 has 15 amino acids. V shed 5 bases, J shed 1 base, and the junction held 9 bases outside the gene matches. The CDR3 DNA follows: TGCAGTGCTGAGAGCCGGGACAGGGTTTCCTACGAGCAGTACTTC. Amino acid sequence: CSAESRDRVSYEQYF.

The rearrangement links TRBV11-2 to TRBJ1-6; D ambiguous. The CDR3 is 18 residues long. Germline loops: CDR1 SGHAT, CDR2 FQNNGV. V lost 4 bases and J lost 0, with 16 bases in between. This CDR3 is CASSSLFMGNSYNSPLHF. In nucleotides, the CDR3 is TGTGCCAGCAGCTCCCTTTTTATGGGGAACTCCTATAATTCACCCCTCCACTTT.

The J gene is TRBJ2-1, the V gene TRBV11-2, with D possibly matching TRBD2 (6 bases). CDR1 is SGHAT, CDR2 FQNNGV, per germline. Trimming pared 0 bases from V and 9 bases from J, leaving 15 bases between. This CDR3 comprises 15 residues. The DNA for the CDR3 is TGTGCCAGCAGCTTAGAAACGGGAGAGGGATGTGAGCAGTTCTTC. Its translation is CASSLETGEGCEQFF.

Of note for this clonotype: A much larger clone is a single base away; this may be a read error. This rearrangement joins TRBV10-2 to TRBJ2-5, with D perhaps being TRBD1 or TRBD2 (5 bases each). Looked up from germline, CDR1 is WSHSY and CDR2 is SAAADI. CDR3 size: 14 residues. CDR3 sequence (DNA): TGCGCCAGCAGTGTCTCAGGGAGCCAAGAGACCAAGTACTTC. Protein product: CASSVSGSQETKYF.

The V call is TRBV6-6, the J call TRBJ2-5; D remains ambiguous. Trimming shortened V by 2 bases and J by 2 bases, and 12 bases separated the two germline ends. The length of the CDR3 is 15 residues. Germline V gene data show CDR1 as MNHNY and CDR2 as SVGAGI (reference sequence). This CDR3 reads CASSYISGTQETQYF. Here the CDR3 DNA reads TGTGCCAGCAGTTACATTTCAGGCACACAAGAGACCCAGTACTTC.

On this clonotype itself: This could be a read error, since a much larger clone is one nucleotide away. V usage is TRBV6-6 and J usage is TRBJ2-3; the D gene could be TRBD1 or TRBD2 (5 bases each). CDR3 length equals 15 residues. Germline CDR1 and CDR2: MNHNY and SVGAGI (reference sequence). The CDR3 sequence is CTSSYRGRDADTQYF. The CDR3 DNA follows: TGTACCAGCAGTTACCGAGGCCGGGACGCAGATACGCAGTATTTT.

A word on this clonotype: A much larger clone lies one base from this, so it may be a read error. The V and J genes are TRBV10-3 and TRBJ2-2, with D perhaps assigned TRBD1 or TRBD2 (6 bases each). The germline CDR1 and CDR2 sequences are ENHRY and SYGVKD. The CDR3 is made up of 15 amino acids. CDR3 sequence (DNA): TGTGCCATCACCCGTGGAGGGACAAACACCAGGGAGCTGTTTTTT. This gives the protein CAITRGGTNTRELFF.

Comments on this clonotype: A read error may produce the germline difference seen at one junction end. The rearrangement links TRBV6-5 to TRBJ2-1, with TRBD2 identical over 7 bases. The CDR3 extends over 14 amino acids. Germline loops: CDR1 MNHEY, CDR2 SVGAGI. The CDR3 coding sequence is TGTACCAGCAGCATAGGTCTAGCGGACAATGAGCAGTTCTTC. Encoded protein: CTSSIGLADNEQFF.

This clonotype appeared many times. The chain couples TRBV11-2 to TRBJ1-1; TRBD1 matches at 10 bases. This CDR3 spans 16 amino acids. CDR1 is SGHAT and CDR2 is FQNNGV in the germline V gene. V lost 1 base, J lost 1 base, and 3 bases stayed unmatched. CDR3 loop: CASSLGTGGSNTEAFF. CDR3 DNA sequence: TGTGCCAGCAGCTTAGGGACAGGGGGTTCGAACACTGAAGCTTTCTTT.

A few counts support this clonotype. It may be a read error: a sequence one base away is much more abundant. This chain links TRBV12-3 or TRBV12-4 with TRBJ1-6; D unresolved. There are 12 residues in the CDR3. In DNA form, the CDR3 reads TGTGCCAGCGGTTTAGGAGCAGGACCCATCCACTTT. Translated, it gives CASGLGAGPIHF.

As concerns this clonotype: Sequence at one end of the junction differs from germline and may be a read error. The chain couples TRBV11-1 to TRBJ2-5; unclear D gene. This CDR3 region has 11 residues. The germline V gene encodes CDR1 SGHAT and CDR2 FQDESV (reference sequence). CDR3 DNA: TGCGCCAGCAACTTCGGAGAGACCCAGTACTTC. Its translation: CASNFGETQYF.